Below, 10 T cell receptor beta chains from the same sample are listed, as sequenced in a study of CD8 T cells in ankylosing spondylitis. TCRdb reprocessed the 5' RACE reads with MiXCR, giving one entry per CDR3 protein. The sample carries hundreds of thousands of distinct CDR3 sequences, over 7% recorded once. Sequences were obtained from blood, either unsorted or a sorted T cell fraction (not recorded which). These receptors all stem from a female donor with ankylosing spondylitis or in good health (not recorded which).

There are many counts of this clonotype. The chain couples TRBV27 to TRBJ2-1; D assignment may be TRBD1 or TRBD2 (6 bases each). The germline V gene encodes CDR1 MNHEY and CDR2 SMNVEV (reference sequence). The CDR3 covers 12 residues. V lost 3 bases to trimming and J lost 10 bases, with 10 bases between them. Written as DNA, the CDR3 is TGTGCCAGCAGTTTGGGGGGCGGGGAGCAGTTCTTC. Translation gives CASSLGGGEQFF.

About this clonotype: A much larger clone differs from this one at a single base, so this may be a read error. The CDR3 coding sequence is TGTGCCATCAGTCCGCCACTAGCGGGAGGCTACGAGCAGTACTTC. Translating it yields CAISPPLAGGYEQYF. The chain joins TRBV10-3 to TRBJ2-7, with 12 bases aligning to TRBD2. V lost 5 bases, J lost 3 bases, and 5 bases stayed unmatched. Germline loops: CDR1 ENHRY, CDR2 SYGVKD. The CDR3 consists of 15 residues.

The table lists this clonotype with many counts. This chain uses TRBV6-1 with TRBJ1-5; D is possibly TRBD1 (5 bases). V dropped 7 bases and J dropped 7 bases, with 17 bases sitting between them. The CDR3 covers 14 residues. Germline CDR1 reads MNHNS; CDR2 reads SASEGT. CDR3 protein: CASTNQQGKQPQHF. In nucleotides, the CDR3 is TGTGCCAGCACCAATCAGCAGGGAAAGCAGCCCCAGCATTTT.

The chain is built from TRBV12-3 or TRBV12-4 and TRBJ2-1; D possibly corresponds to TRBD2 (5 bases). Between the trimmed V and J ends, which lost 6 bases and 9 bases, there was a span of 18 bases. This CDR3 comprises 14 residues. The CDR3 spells CASRWVLASGEQFF. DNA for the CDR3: TGTGCCAGCAGGTGGGTGCTAGCCTCGGGTGAGCAGTTCTTC.

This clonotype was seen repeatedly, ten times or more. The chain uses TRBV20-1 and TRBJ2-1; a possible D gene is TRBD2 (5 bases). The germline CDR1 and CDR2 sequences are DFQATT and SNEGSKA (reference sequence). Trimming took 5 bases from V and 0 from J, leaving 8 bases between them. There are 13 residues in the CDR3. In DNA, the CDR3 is TGCAGTGCTGAGCGGAGCTCCTACAATGAGCAGTTCTTC. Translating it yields CSAERSSYNEQFF.

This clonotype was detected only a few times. Here the CDR3 reads CASSFIADSSYEQYF. CDR3 sequence (DNA): TGCGCCAGCAGCTTTATAGCGGACAGCTCCTACGAGCAGTACTTC. The V call is TRBV5-1, the J call TRBJ2-7; D is perhaps TRBD1 or TRBD2 (6 bases each). Germline lookup yields CDR1 SGHRS and CDR2 YFSETQ. V lost 2 bases and J lost 0, with 12 bases in between. The CDR3 covers 15 residues.

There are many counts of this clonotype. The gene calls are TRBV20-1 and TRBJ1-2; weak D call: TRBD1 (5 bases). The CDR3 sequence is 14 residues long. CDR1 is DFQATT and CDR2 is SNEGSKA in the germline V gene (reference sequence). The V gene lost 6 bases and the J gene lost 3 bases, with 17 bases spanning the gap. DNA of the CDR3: TGCAGTGCCCCTACGAGGGGATTTGACTATGGCTACACCTTC. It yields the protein CSAPTRGFDYGYTF.

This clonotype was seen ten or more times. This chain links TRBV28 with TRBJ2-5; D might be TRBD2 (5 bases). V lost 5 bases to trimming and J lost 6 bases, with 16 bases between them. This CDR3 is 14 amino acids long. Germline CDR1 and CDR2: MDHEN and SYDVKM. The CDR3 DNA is TGTGCCAGCAGTCTATATACCGGGGAGCAGACCCAGTACTTC. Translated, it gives CASSLYTGEQTQYF.

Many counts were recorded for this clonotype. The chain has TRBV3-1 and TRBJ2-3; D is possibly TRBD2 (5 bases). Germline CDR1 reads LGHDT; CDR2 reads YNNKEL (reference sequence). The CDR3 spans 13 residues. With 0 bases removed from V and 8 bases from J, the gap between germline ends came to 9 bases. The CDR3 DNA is TGTGCCAGCAGCCAAGATCAGAGGGTTACGCAGTATTTT. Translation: CASSQDQRVTQYF.

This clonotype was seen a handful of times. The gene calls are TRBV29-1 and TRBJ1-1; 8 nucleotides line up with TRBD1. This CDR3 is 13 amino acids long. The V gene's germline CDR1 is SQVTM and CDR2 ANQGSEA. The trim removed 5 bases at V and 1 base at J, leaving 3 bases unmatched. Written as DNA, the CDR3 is TGCAGCGTTAGGACAGGGTCGAACACTGAAGCTTTCTTT. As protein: CSVRTGSNTEAFF.